Below, 14 T cell receptor beta chains from the same sample are listed, as sequenced in a study of blood T cells in healthy people across ages (dated by TCRdb to between 2014 and 2016). Libraries were made using 5' RACE. Sequencing used an Illumina HiSeq 2500. The second PCR ran for roughly 7 to 12 cycles and used a J-beta primer mix along with a sample-barcoded 5' primer. The raw public reads went through TCRdb reprocessing: fastp at Q25, MiXCR clone calling, in-frame beta chains kept. Merged by CDR3 protein, the rows form single entries marked with the most common genes and DNA. For this sample there are some 640,000 distinct CDR3 sequences; approximately 50% appear just once. The top ten hold under 35% of the sample. Sequencing used blood. These receptors all come from a woman aged 55-69 years in good health.

The chain is built from TRBV20-1 and TRBJ2-7; possibly TRBD1 for D (6 bases). Germline V gene data show CDR1 as DFQATT and CDR2 as SNEGSKA (reference sequence). V shed 4 bases and J shed 0 bases, with 13 bases lying between them. The CDR3 extends over 14 amino acids. Here the CDR3 reads CSATGQHSSYEQYF. CDR3 sequence (DNA): TGCAGTGCTACCGGACAGCACAGCTCCTACGAGCAGTACTTC.

V and J are TRBV6-5 and TRBJ2-2, with 11 bases fitting TRBD1. Trimming cost V 6 bases and J 4 bases; bases outside gene matches: 7. Germline V gene data show CDR1 as MNHEY and CDR2 as SVGAGI. The CDR3 has 16 residues. The DNA for the CDR3 is TGTGCCAGCAGGACCGGGACAGGGGGTTCCACCGGGGAGCTGTTTTTT. Its translation: CASRTGTGGSTGELFF.

V usage is TRBV20-1 and J usage is TRBJ2-1; 11 bases align to TRBD2. Germline trimming cut 0 bases from V and 9 bases from J; bases unmatched to any gene: 4. The germline V gene encodes CDR1 DFQATT and CDR2 SNEGSKA (reference sequence). This CDR3 spans 14 amino acids. The CDR3 nucleotides are TGCAGTGCTAGAGATCCTAGCGGGAGGACTGAGCAGTTCTTC. This gives the protein CSARDPSGRTEQFF.

This clonotype was seen only a few times. A junction end diverges from the germline sequence, so it may reflect a read error. The chain is built from TRBV11-2 and TRBJ2-7; possibly TRBD2 for D (6 bases). The CDR3 length is 16 residues. In germline, CDR1 is SGHAT, CDR2 FQNNGV. This chain's CDR3 is CASSLERLALSDEQYF. As DNA, the CDR3 is TGTGCCAGCAGCTTAGAGAGGCTAGCGCTCTCCGACGAGCAGTACTTC.

This chain joins TRBV14 and TRBJ2-6; TRBD1 is a possible D gene (6 bases). Germline V lookup: CDR1 SGHDN, CDR2 FVKESK. The CDR3 contains 17 residues. Between the trimmed V and J ends, which lost 4 bases and 0 bases, there was a span of 13 bases. This chain's CDR3 is CASSLQGKLSGANVLTF. The CDR3 region has the DNA TGTGCCAGCAGCCTACAGGGAAAACTCTCTGGGGCCAACGTCCTGACTTTC. The full variable domain, rest sourced from reference TRBV14 and TRBJ2-6, is EAGVTQFPSHSVIEKGQTVTLRCDPISGHDNLYWYRRVMGKEIKFLLHFVKESKQDESGMPNNRFLAERTGGTYSTLKVQPAELEDSGVYFCASSLQGKLSGANVLTFGAGSRLTVL.

The rearrangement uses TRBV5-4 and TRBJ2-1, with a tentative D call TRBD2 (5 bases). Trimming cost V 4 bases and J 0 bases, with 17 bases left between them. The germline V gene has CDR1 SGHNT and CDR2 YYREEE (reference sequence). The CDR3 spans 17 residues. CDR3 sequence: CASSGGGPVSSYNEQFF. The CDR3 bases are TGTGCCAGCAGCGGCGGAGGACCCGTGAGCTCCTACAATGAGCAGTTCTTC.

This chain joins TRBV27 and TRBJ2-5; TRBD1 or TRBD2 may be the D gene (5 bases each). Trimming shortened V by 8 bases and J by 7 bases, and 20 bases separated the two germline ends. CDR3 length equals 14 residues. Looked up from germline, CDR1 is MNHEY and CDR2 is SMNVEV (reference sequence). CDR3 DNA: TGTGCCAGCTCTAACCTCGGGGCCGGAGGGACCCAGTACTTC. Encoded protein: CASSNLGAGGTQYF.

The chain carries TRBV7-3 and TRBJ2-3, with D perhaps being TRBD1 or TRBD2 (5 bases each). The CDR3 has 14 residues. Germline CDR1 and CDR2: SGHTA and FQGTGA. V shed 2 bases and J shed 2 bases, with 8 bases lying between them. In nucleotides, the CDR3 is TGTGCCAGCAGCTTATGGGGGAACACAGATACGCAGTATTTT. As protein: CASSLWGNTDTQYF.

V gene TRBV15 combines with J gene TRBJ1-1, with D maybe TRBD1 (6 bases). The CDR3 has 12 residues. V shed 3 bases and J shed 6 bases, with 8 bases lying between them. CDR1 is LNHNV, CDR2 YYDKDF, per germline (reference sequence). The CDR3 sequence is CATSRDSAEAFF. The CDR3 coding sequence is TGTGCCACCAGCAGGGACAGCGCTGAAGCTTTCTTT. Full variable domain (rest looked up from reference TRBV15 and TRBJ1-1): DAMVIQNPRYQVTQFGKPVTLSCSQTLNHNVMYWYQQKSSQAPKLLFHYYDKDFNNEADTPDNFQSRRPNTSFCFLDIRSPGLGDTAMYLCATSRDSAEAFFGQGTRLTVV.

This clonotype was found a few times. The chain links TRBV9 to TRBJ2-7; the match to TRBD2 covers 8 bases. V dropped 4 bases and J dropped 3; count of bases not matched to a gene: 6. CDR1 is SGDLS, CDR2 YYNGEE, per germline. There are 14 residues in the CDR3. The CDR3 coding sequence is TGTGCCAGCAGCATCGGAGCGGGGGTCTACGAGCAGTACTTC. Amino acids: CASSIGAGVYEQYF.

This clonotype was detected only a few times. The rearrangement uses TRBV7-2 and TRBJ1-1; D perhaps matches TRBD1 (5 bases). This CDR3 is 13 amino acids long. The germline V gene encodes CDR1 SGHTA and CDR2 FQGNSA. The V end was cut by 4 bases, the J end by 7 bases, with 13 bases between. For the CDR3, the DNA is TGTGCCAGCAGCTCGAACAGGAACCTTGAAGCTTTCTTT. Its protein product is CASSSNRNLEAFF.

This chain connects TRBV7-9 to TRBJ2-6, with 8 positions matching TRBD1. After removal of 5 bases from V and 4 bases from J, the junction contained 4 bases not matched to a gene. This CDR3 is 15 amino acids long. Germline loops: CDR1 SEHNR, CDR2 FQNEAQ (reference sequence). The chain's CDR3 is CASSRQGRGANVLTF. CDR3 in DNA: TGTGCCAGCAGCCGACAGGGGCGGGGGGCCAACGTCCTGACTTTC.

In nucleotides, the CDR3 is TGTGCCAGCAGTTTTAGGCAACCCTACAATGAGCAGTTCTTC. Residues: CASSFRQPYNEQFF. The chain joins TRBV27 to TRBJ2-1; D gene uncertain. The CDR3 sequence is 14 residues long. Between the trimmed V and J ends, which lost 3 bases and 2 bases, there was a span of 8 bases. Germline V lookup: CDR1 MNHEY, CDR2 SMNVEV (reference sequence).

The J gene is TRBJ2-7, the V gene TRBV28; tentatively, D is TRBD2 (5 bases). This CDR3 has 12 residues. The V gene lost 8 bases and the J gene lost 3 bases, with 11 bases spanning the gap. Germline V lookup: CDR1 MDHEN, CDR2 SYDVKM. In DNA form, the CDR3 reads TGTGCCAGCTTTGGGGAGTACTACGAGCAGTACTTC. Translating it yields CASFGEYYEQYF.